Below, one T cell receptor beta chain is given with its context. There is no known antigen for this receptor. Base qualities are not recorded, but no much larger clone differs from it by a single base. These data come from a study of blood T cells in healthy people across ages (dated by TCRdb to about 2015). Some background on the complete study: In model experiments, template switching captured roughly one uniquely barcoded TCR beta cDNA molecule for every two T cells. The study analyzed two additional independent replicas of 1 million unique cDNA reads from the same blood draw for two donors, one aged 18 to 29 and one aged 80 or older. The donors were split into four age groups: young (average 16 years), middle-aged (about 40), aged (about 56) and long-lived (over 80). Donors of different ages were randomly distributed across sequencing lanes to avoid experimental bias. To track age-related changes in TCR beta repertoire diversity, the study relied on deep sequencing normalized with unique cDNA molecular identifiers.

CDR1 is given as LGHDT and CDR2 as YNNKEL, both from the germline V gene (reference sequence). V has 1 base trimmed and J has 1 base trimmed; junction bases matching no gene number 25. CDR3 length: 23 amino acids, cysteine to phenylalanine. The sequence is cut down to CDR3 DNA, 69 bases in frame from base 1. Systemically healthy Caucasian individuals from Russia, approximately 39 in total and aged about 6 to 95 years, were included as donors. Around 10 milliliters of peripheral blood were collected from each donor into EDTA-treated Vacutainer tubes. Ficoll-Paque density-gradient centrifugation was used to isolate PBMCs, with at least 6.5 million per sample. Total RNA, at least 6 micrograms per sample, was extracted from PBMCs with Trizol reagent. Naive CD45RAhigh/CD27high T cell percentages were measured by flow cytometry on a PBMC aliquot from every donor. Library preparation employed 5' RACE. The sample was run on an Illumina HiSeq 2500. A second PCR of roughly 7 to 11 cycles was performed with a sample-barcoded 5' primer and a J-beta primer mix. A unique molecular identifier was introduced onto each TCR beta cDNA molecule by a template-switch 5' adaptor carrying 12 random nucleotides. At least 2.5 million CDR3-containing paired-end reads were obtained from each sample. First-strand cDNA synthesis was performed from all RNA using the Mint cDNA synthesis kit, with priming by a TRBC-specific oligonucleotide. Following uracil-DNA glycosylase treatment, all cDNA underwent a first 18-cycle PCR with the universal primers M1SS and BC2_uni_R. The authors' analysis ran thus. Normalization of each sample was performed by random selection of 1 million high-quality reads, each carrying a distinct molecular identifier. Reads sharing molecular identifiers were discarded rather than binned into consensus sequences. MiTCR, run with a Q25 quality threshold and the strictest error-elimination algorithm, handled CDR3 identification, clonotype clustering and error correction. A nonparametric unseen species model with Euler transformation was used to estimate a lower bound on total TCR beta diversity. In TCRdb, the public reads were trimmed at Q25 with fastp and aligned with MiXCR, with productive beta chains retained. Merged by CDR3 protein, the rows form single entries marked with the most common genes and DNA. The V and J calls and clone size come from TCRdb's table, not from the authors' own analysis. This sample lists 850,000 to 1,300,000 distinct CDR3 sequences; 40% to 55% were detected once. Clones ranked in the top ten supply under 20% of the sample.

Findings and caveats that apply to the study as a whole: Compared with the aged group, the long-lived group had more naive CD4+ T cells, fewer expanded clones and increased TCR diversity, suggesting age selection. There was a strong correlation between observed TCR beta diversity and the percentage of naive T cells measured by flow cytometry. Because profiling used bulk unsorted PBMCs, naive and antigen-experienced compartments could not be compared conclusively. Because the CMV infection status of the donors was unknown, age-related changes in expanded clonotypes may potentially have been confounded. Total diversity estimates from one million sequenced T cells were considered lower bounds and underestimates. Observed TCR beta diversity per million T cells fell roughly linearly with age, and a significant reduction was already apparent by age roughly 40.

This clonotype was obtained from a woman aged 60-75 years in good health. The chain joins TRBV3-1 to TRBJ2-7, with 10 bases aligning to TRBD1. The sequenced sample was blood. This receptor carries the CDR3 CASSQVFSDRGTGQTGRSYEQYF. The sequence in DNA is TGTGCCAGCAGCCAAGTGTTTTCGGACAGGGGGACCGGTCAGACCGGACGATCCTACGAGCAGTACTTC.